This T cell receptor beta chain was identified in a study of blood T cell repertoires in COVID-19. Study-level information: COVID-19 samples from acute and convalescent phases originated in the United States, Italy and Spain.

The V gene's germline CDR1 is SGHTA and CDR2 FQGTGA. There are 13 residues in the CDR3. The V end lost 3 bases, the J end lost 7 bases, and 10 bases lay between the germline ends. TCRdb's copy holds only in-frame clones and misses some; the assay was immunoSEQ multiplex PCR. The profile shows 200,000 to 250,000 clones, 82% of them singletons. Sequenced input: peripheral blood. This TCR was sampled from a woman aged 80 or over with acute or convalescent COVID-19. The chain uses TRBV7-3 and TRBJ2-1, with D perhaps TRBD2 (5 bases). The CDR3 sequence: CASSFSEGNEQFF. The CDR3 DNA follows: TGTGCCAGCAGCTTCTCTGAGGGTAATGAGCAGTTCTTC.